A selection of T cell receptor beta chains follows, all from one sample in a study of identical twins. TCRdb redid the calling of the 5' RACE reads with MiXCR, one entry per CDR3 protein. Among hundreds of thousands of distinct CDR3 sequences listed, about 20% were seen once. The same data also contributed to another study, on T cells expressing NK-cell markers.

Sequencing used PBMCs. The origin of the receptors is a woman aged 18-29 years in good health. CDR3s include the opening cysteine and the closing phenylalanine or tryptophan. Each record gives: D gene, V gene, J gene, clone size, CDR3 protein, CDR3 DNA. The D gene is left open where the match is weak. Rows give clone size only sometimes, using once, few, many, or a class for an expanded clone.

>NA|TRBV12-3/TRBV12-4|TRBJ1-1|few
CASTPGQYYTEAFF
TGTGCCAGCACCCCCGGACAGTACTACACTGAAGCTTTCTTT
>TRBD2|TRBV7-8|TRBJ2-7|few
CASSSGLAETYEQYF
TGTGCCAGCAGCTCCGGACTAGCGGAGACCTACGAGCAGTACTTC
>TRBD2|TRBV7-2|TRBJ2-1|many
CASSLDGRVNEQFF
TGTGCCAGCAGCTTAGACGGGAGGGTAAATGAGCAGTTCTTC
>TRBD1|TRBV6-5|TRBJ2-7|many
CASSSRTGSYEQYF
TGTGCCAGCAGCTCTCGGACAGGGAGCTACGAGCAGTACTTC
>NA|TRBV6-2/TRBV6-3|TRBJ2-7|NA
CASSSRGPTYEQYF
TGTGCCAGCAGCTCCAGGGGCCCGACCTACGAGCAGTACTTC
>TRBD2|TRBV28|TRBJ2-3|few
CASSRGLAGSSTDTQYF
TGTGCCAGCAGTCGAGGACTAGCGGGGTCTAGCACAGATACGCAGTATTTT
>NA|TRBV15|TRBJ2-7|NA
CATSRDRNYEQYF
TGTGCCACCAGCAGAGATCGGAACTACGAGCAGTACTTC
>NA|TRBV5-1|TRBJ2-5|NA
CASSLAAGFTETQYF
TGCGCCAGCAGCTTGGCCGCGGGATTCACGGAGACCCAGTACTTC
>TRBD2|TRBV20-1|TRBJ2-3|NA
CSARGSGGARDTQYF
TGCAGTGCTCGTGGTAGCGGGGGGGCCCGAGATACGCAGTATTTT
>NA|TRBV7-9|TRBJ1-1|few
CASSLSVHSKNTEAFF
TGTGCCAGCAGCTTGTCGGTTCACAGCAAGAACACTGAAGCTTTCTTT
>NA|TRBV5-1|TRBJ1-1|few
CASSLVQGTMNTEAFF
TGCGCCAGCAGCTTGGTCCAGGGGACTATGAACACTGAAGCTTTCTTT
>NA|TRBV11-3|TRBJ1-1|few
CASSLEGAGEAFF
TGTGCCAGCAGCTTAGAGGGGGCGGGTGAAGCTTTCTTT
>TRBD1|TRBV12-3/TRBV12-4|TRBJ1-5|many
CASAGGGNQPQHF
TGTGCCAGCGCAGGGGGGGGCAATCAGCCCCAGCATTTT
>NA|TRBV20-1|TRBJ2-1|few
CSPAVAWGPYEQFF
TGCAGTCCCGCGGTGGCCTGGGGGCCATATGAGCAGTTCTTC
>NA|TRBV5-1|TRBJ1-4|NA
CASSSGKGTTNEKLFF
TGCGCCAGCAGCTCAGGGAAGGGAACAACTAATGAAAAACTGTTTTTT
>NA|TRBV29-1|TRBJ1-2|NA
CSVRREGSYGYTF
TGCAGCGTCCGCCGGGAGGGCTCCTATGGCTACACCTTC
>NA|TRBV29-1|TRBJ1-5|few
CSVAVGNSNQPQHF
TGCAGCGTTGCGGTCGGGAATAGCAATCAGCCCCAGCATTTT
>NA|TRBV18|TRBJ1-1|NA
CASSPMGRGLNTEAFF
TGTGCCAGCTCACCAATGGGGAGGGGTTTGAACACTGAAGCTTTCTTT
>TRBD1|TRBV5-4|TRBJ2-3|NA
CASSLVRTGSESGTDTQYF
TGTGCCAGCAGCTTGGTCCGGACAGGGAGTGAGAGTGGGACAGATACGCAGTATTTT
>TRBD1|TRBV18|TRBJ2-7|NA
CASSPSRTGGYEQYF
TGTGCCAGCTCACCGAGCAGGACAGGGGGCTACGAGCAGTACTTC
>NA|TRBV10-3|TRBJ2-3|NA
CAIGGTGIRTDTQYF
TGTGCCATCGGGGGAACGGGGATCCGCACAGATACGCAGTATTTT
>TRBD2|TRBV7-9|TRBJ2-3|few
CASSLVGTRSDTQYF
TGTGCCAGCAGCTTAGTGGGGACTAGGTCAGATACGCAGTATTTT
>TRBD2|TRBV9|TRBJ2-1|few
CASSVSGGRDNEQFF
TGTGCCAGCAGCGTTAGCGGGGGAAGGGACAATGAGCAGTTCTTC
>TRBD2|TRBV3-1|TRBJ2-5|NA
CASSQRGVQETQYF
TGTGCCAGCAGCCAGCGGGGGGTCCAAGAGACCCAGTACTTC
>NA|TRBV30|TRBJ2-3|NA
CAWKEPAAGTQYF
TGTGCCTGGAAGGAGCCGGCGGCGGGTACGCAGTATTTT
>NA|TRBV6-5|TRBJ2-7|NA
CASSYSSRGGDEQYF
TGTGCCAGCAGTTACTCGTCCAGGGGAGGCGACGAGCAGTACTTC
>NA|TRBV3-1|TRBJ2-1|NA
CASSQNDGRNEQFF
TGTGCCAGCAGCCAAAACGACGGTCGGAATGAGCAGTTCTTC
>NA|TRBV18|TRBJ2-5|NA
CASSPGWDPQETQYF
TGTGCCAGCTCACCTGGCTGGGACCCTCAAGAGACCCAGTACTTC
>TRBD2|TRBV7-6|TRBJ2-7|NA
CASSGGAGTSGIYEQYF
TGTGCCAGCAGCGGGGGAGCCGGGACTAGCGGGATCTACGAGCAGTACTTC